Following are 25 T cell receptor beta chains from one sample sequenced in a study of T cell responses to AZD1222 COVID-19 vaccine. Data came from immunoSEQ multiplex PCR; TCRdb stores just in-frame clones and leaves some out. The sample shows roughly 110,000 clones, roughly 85% of them seen only once. The sample was peripheral blood, taken 28 days after the second AZD1222 dose. The receptors stem from an adult who received the AZD1222 COVID-19 vaccine.

CDR3 amino acids: CAVSGQNTGELFF. The CDR3 DNA sequence: TGTGCCGTTTCCGGGCAGAACACCGGGGAGCTGTTTTTT. The chain uses TRBV27 and TRBJ2-2; unclear D gene. CDR3 size: 13 residues. CDR1 is MNHEY, CDR2 SMNVEV, per germline (reference sequence). V was cut by 11 bases and J by 1 base, with 11 bases left in between.

The count of this clone is one. V is TRBV4-2 and J is TRBJ1-1; D possibly corresponds to TRBD1 (5 bases). This CDR3 region has 16 residues. The germline V and J ends were trimmed by 4 bases and 5 bases, with 20 bases remaining between them. Germline CDR1 and CDR2: LGHNA and YNFKEQ. CDR3 nucleotides: TGTGCCAGCAGCCTGGAGGACAACATGAGAGGAACTGAAGCTTTCTTT. It is translated as CASSLEDNMRGTEAFF.

In its sample, this clone was seen once. The chain joins TRBV5-1 to TRBJ2-3; 13 nucleotides agree with TRBD2. The CDR3 has 14 residues. Trimming at V came to 4 bases and at J to 10 bases, leaving 6 bases not matched to a gene. Germline V gives CDR1 SGHRS, CDR2 YFSETQ. In DNA, the CDR3 is TGCGCCAGCAGCGAAGGGACTAGCGGGGAGGCGCAGTATTTT. It is translated as CASSEGTSGEAQYF.

The genes are TRBV25-1 and TRBJ1-1; D is unclear. Germline V gene lookup returns CDR1 MGHDK and CDR2 SYGVNS. The CDR3 has 14 amino acids. Trimming left V 1 base short and J 8 bases short, with 14 bases between. In nucleotides, the CDR3 is TGTGCCAGCAGTGAATTGTTAGAGAATACGGAAGCTTTCTTT. This encodes CASSELLENTEAFF.

The gene calls are TRBV15 and TRBJ1-2; 9 bases map to TRBD1. Germline V CDR1 and CDR2: LNHNV, YYDKDF (reference sequence). This CDR3 spans 16 amino acids. Germline trimming cut 1 base from V and 5 bases from J; bases unmatched to any gene: 8. The CDR3 coding sequence is TGTGCCACCAGCAGAGGAGGGAGACAGGGGGAATATGGCTACACCTTC. Translated, it gives CATSRGGRQGEYGYTF.

This clone was seen a handful of times. This chain connects TRBV2 to TRBJ1-5, with 8 positions matching TRBD1. Germline assignment: CDR1 SNHLY and CDR2 FYNNEI. Unmatched junction bases numbered 4, after V lost 7 bases and J lost 2 bases. The CDR3 covers 14 residues. CDR3 DNA sequence: TGTGCCAGCAACACAGGGGGAGGCAATCAGCCCCAGCATTTT. Its translation is CASNTGGGNQPQHF.

The V gene is TRBV7-9, the J gene TRBJ2-3; TRBD1 aligns across 7 bases. Germline loops: CDR1 SEHNR, CDR2 FQNEAQ (reference sequence). J was trimmed by 0 bases and V by 3 bases; bases with no gene match: 3. This CDR3 region has 15 residues. The CDR3 spells CASSLGQKSTDTQYF. The CDR3 bases are TGTGCCAGCAGCTTGGGACAGAAAAGCACAGATACGCAGTATTTT.

This clone has just one count. This sequence joins TRBV24-1 and TRBJ2-7, with no clear D. The germline V gene encodes CDR1 KGHDR and CDR2 SFDVKD. V was pared by 5 bases and J by 3 bases, with 7 bases between. CDR3 length: 12 amino acids. The chain's CDR3 is CATSVEGYEQYF. CDR3 in DNA: TGTGCCACCAGTGTCGAAGGCTACGAGCAGTACTTC.

The chain has TRBV11-2 and TRBJ1-1; D remains ambiguous. The ends were cut back, 7 bases at V and 3 bases at J, with 6 bases in the middle. This CDR3 is built from 11 residues. Per the germline V gene, CDR1 is SGHAT and CDR2 is FQNNGV. CDR3 sequence reads: CASTLDTEAFF. CDR3 nucleotides: TGTGCCAGCACCCTAGACACTGAAGCTTTCTTT.

The chain employs TRBV9 and TRBJ1-2; no clear D gene. CDR1 and CDR2 from the germline V gene are SGDLS and YYNGEE. The CDR3 is 13 residues long. V shed 0 bases and J shed 1 base, with 4 bases lying between them. The CDR3: CASSVGGNYGYTF. The CDR3 coding sequence is TGTGCCAGCAGCGTAGGCGGTAACTATGGCTACACCTTC. Complete variable domain (other parts from reference TRBV9 and TRBJ1-2): DSGVTQTPKHLITATGQRVTLRCSPRSGDLSVYWYQQSLDQGLQFLIQYYNGEERAKGNILERFSAQQFPDLHSELNLSSLELGDSALYFCASSVGGNYGYTFGSGTRLTVV.

The J gene is TRBJ2-3, the V gene TRBV18, with 8 positions matching TRBD1. Germline assignment: CDR1 KGHSH and CDR2 LQKENI. This CDR3 has 15 residues. V lost 4 bases and J lost 2; bases outside the gene matches: 5. The CDR3 DNA sequence: TGTGCCAGCTCACTGGGACAGGCCCCCACAGATACGCAGTATTTT. Translated: CASSLGQAPTDTQYF.

The J gene is TRBJ2-5, the V gene TRBV28; a possible D gene is TRBD2 (6 bases). Germline V gives CDR1 MDHEN, CDR2 SYDVKM. Trimming cost V 11 bases and J 9 bases, with 22 bases left between them. This CDR3 has 13 residues. The CDR3 region is CAHRSGGSGAQYF. The CDR3 DNA reads as TGTGCCCACCGGAGCGGCGGCTCGGGGGCCCAGTACTTC.

The J gene is TRBJ2-7, the V gene TRBV27; possible D gene TRBD1, 5 bases. This CDR3 region has 11 residues. Trimming cost V 4 bases and J 6 bases, with 7 bases left between them. The germline CDR1 and CDR2 sequences are MNHEY and SMNVEV (reference sequence). In DNA form, the CDR3 reads TGTGCCAGCAGTTCCCAGGGCGAGCAGTACTTC. Its protein is CASSSQGEQYF.

The chain joins TRBV10-3 to TRBJ2-7; 10 nucleotides match TRBD2. J gave up 2 bases and V 7 bases, and 5 bases lay outside the gene matches. CDR1 ENHRY and CDR2 SYGVKD come from the germline V gene. This CDR3 is built from 14 residues. CDR3 DNA: TGTGCCATCAAAAGCGGGGGGGCGACCTACGAGCAGTACTTC. Encoded protein: CAIKSGGATYEQYF.

J is TRBJ2-7 and V is TRBV24-1, with D possibly called TRBD1 or TRBD2 (6 bases each). With 2 bases removed from V and 5 bases from J, the gap between germline ends came to 15 bases. The CDR3 has 15 residues. Per germline, CDR1 KGHDR and CDR2 SFDVKD. The CDR3 loop reads CATSDSRGARDEQYF. The CDR3 region has the DNA TGTGCCACCAGTGATTCTAGGGGGGCGAGGGACGAGCAGTACTTC.

This rearrangement joins TRBV4-3 to TRBJ1-5; D is possibly TRBD1 (5 bases). The V end lost 3 bases, the J end lost 1 base, and 22 bases lay between the germline ends. CDR3 length: 19 amino acids. Germline V CDR1 and CDR2: LGHNA, YSLEER. CDR3 sequence reads: CASSHPYGTKTWSNQPQHF. The DNA of the CDR3 is TGCGCCAGCAGCCACCCCTACGGGACCAAAACTTGGAGCAATCAGCCCCAGCATTTT.

This chain's CDR3 is CASSQVGGSGASYEQYF. The DNA for the CDR3 is TGCGCCAGCAGCCAAGTTGGGGGGAGTGGTGCCTCCTACGAGCAGTACTTC. V and J are TRBV4-1 and TRBJ2-7; possible D gene TRBD2, 6 bases. The germline V gene encodes CDR1 MGHRA and CDR2 YSYEKL. V lost 1 base and J 0 bases, leaving 16 bases between the germline ends. The CDR3 is 17 amino acids.

This clone has a handful of counts. The chain links TRBV3-1 (or the pseudogene TRBV3-2) to TRBJ1-6, with D perhaps matching TRBD1 (5 bases). Trimming took off 0 bases at V and 8 bases at J, with 11 bases between the two ends. Germline CDR1 LGHDT, CDR2 YNNKEL (reference sequence). This CDR3 is 15 amino acids long. CDR3 DNA sequence: TGTGCCAGCAGCCAAGACGCAGGGTACGATTCACCCCTCCACTTT. It codes for CASSQDAGYDSPLHF.

The chain joins TRBV19 to TRBJ1-6; possible D gene TRBD1, 5 bases. V was clipped by 3 bases and J by 7 bases, with 10 bases between them. Germline V gene lookup returns CDR1 LNHDA and CDR2 SQIVND (reference sequence). The CDR3 length is 14 residues. CDR3 in amino acids: CASSIEGENSPLHF. CDR3 sequence (DNA): TGTGCCAGTAGTATCGAAGGGGAGAATTCACCCCTCCACTTT.

This sequence joins TRBV24-1 and TRBJ2-3; D ambiguous. The CDR3 extends over 15 amino acids. Deletions cut 5 bases from V and 0 bases from J, with 11 bases between. Germline V gives CDR1 KGHDR, CDR2 SFDVKD. CDR3 in DNA: TGTGCCACCAGTGTCGGCGGTGTCAGCACAGATACGCAGTATTTT. Its protein is CATSVGGVSTDTQYF.

The chain employs TRBV4-2 and TRBJ1-5; 7 positions match TRBD1. Germline assignment: CDR1 LGHNA and CDR2 YNFKEQ. The V and J ends lost 4 bases and 1 base, in that order; junction bases with no gene match: 7. The CDR3 is 16 residues long. The CDR3 coding sequence is TGTGCCAGCAGCCCCAACCACAGGGGAAGCAATCAGCCCCAGCATTTT. It translates to CASSPNHRGSNQPQHF.

This chain connects TRBV5-6 to TRBJ2-7; 7 bases match TRBD1. The CDR3 length is 15 residues. J lost 1 base, V lost 5 bases, and 9 bases had no gene match. The germline V gene encodes CDR1 SGHDT and CDR2 YYEEEE. The CDR3 protein is CASRPTGTASYEQYF. The CDR3 DNA reads as TGTGCCAGCAGACCTACCGGGACAGCGTCCTACGAGCAGTACTTC.

The chain has TRBV13 and TRBJ2-7; D gene ambiguous. CDR1 is PRHDT, CDR2 FYEKMQ, per germline (reference sequence). The CDR3 loop spans 11 amino acids. Between the trimmed V and J ends, which lost 3 bases and 4 bases, there was a span of 4 bases. CDR3 loop: CASSLDYEQYF. DNA for the CDR3: TGTGCCAGCAGCTTGGATTACGAGCAGTACTTC.

V and J are TRBV10-3 and TRBJ1-3; D possibly corresponds to TRBD1 (6 bases). CDR1 and CDR2 from the germline V gene are ENHRY and SYGVKD. V gave up 1 base and J gave up 0 bases, with 7 bases separating them. The CDR3 covers 15 residues. In nucleotides, the CDR3 is TGTGCCATCAGTGAGTTGGACAGCTCTGGAAACACCATATATTTT. Protein sequence: CAISELDSSGNTIYF.

V and J are TRBV3-1 (or the pseudogene TRBV3-2) and TRBJ2-7; D might be TRBD2 (5 bases). The germline gives CDR1 LGHDT, CDR2 YNNKEL (reference sequence). This CDR3 spans 16 amino acids. The V and J ends lost 4 bases and 1 base respectively, with 17 bases between them. The DNA of the CDR3 is TGTGCCAGCAGCCTCGATGGAGGCATTATTTCCTACGAGCAGTACTTC. It yields the protein CASSLDGGIISYEQYF.